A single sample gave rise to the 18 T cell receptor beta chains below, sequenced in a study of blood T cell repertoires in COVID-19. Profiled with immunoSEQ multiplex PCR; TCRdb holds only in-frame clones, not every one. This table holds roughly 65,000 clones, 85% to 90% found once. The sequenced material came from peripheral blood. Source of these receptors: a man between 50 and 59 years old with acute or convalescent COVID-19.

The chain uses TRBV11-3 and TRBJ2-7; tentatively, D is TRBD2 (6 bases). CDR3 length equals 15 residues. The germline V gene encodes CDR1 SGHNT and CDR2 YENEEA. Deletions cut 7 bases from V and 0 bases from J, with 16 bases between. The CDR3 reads CASKKRDLHSYEQYF. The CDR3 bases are TGTGCCAGCAAGAAAAGGGACTTACACTCCTACGAGCAGTACTTC.

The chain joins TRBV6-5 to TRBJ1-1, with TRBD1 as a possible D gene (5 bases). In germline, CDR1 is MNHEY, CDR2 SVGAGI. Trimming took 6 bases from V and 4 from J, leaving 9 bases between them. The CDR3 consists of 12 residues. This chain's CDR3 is CASSLGLTEAFF. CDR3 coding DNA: TGTGCCAGCAGCTTGGGGCTCACTGAAGCTTTCTTT.

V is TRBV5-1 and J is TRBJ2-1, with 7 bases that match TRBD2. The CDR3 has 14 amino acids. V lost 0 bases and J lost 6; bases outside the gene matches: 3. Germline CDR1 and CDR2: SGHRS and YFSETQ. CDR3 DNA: TGCGCCAGCAGCTTGGCCAGGGAGGGCAATGAGCAGTTCTTC. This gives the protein CASSLAREGNEQFF.

CDR3 sequence reads: CASRFAGELFF. The DNA for the CDR3 is TGTGCCAGCAGATTCGCCGGGGAGCTGTTTTTT. The chain combines TRBV27 with TRBJ2-2; D is unclear. Trimming shortened V by 6 bases and J by 6 bases, and 5 bases separated the two germline ends. The CDR3 is 11 residues long. Germline V gene data show CDR1 as MNHEY and CDR2 as SMNVEV (reference sequence).

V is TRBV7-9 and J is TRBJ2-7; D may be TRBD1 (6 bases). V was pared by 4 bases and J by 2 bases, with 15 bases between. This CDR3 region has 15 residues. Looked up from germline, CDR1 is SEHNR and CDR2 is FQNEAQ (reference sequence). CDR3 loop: CASSSPQGPPYEQYF. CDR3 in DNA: TGTGCCAGCAGCTCCCCACAGGGCCCTCCCTACGAGCAGTACTTC.

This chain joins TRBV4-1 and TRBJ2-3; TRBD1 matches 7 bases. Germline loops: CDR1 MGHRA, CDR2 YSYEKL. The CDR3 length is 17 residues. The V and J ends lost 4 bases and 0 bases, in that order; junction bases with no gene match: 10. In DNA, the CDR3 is TGCGCCAGCAGCCTCGGGTCGGCCAGGGGGAGCACAGATACGCAGTATTTT. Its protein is CASSLGSARGSTDTQYF.

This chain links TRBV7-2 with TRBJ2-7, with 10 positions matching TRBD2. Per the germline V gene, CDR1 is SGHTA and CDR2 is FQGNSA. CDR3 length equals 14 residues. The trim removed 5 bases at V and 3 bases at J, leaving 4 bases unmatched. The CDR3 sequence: CASSLSSGGYEQYF. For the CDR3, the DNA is TGTGCCAGCAGCCTATCTAGCGGGGGCTACGAGCAGTACTTC.

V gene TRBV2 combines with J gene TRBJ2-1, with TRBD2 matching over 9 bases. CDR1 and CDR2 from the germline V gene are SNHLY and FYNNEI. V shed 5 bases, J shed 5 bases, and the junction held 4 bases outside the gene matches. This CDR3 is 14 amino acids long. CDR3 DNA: TGTGCCAGCAGTTGGGCTAGCGGGAACAATGAGCAGTTCTTC. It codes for CASSWASGNNEQFF.

CDR3 in amino acids: CASSRHRGRSSYEQYF. As DNA, the CDR3 is TGTGCCAGCAGCCGCCACAGGGGCCGAAGCTCCTACGAGCAGTACTTC. The genes are TRBV27 and TRBJ2-7; 7 nucleotides match TRBD1. Germline loops: CDR1 MNHEY, CDR2 SMNVEV (reference sequence). Losses at the gene ends were 6 bases for V and 0 bases for J; bases not matched to a gene: 11. There are 16 residues in the CDR3.

The DNA of the CDR3 is TGTGCCAGCAGCGCCAGGGGCCTCCCTACTGAAGCTTTCTTT. This translates into CASSARGLPTEAFF. The chain is built from TRBV11-2 and TRBJ1-1, with TRBD1 as a possible D gene (6 bases). With 5 bases removed from V and 5 bases from J, the gap between germline ends came to 15 bases. There are 14 residues in the CDR3. Germline CDR1 reads SGHAT; CDR2 reads FQNNGV.

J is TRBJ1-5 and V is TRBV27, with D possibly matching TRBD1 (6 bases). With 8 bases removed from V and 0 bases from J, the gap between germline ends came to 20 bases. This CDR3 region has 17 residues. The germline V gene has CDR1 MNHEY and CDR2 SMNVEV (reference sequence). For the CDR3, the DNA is TGTGCCAGCCATATAGCGCGGACAGAGTATAGCAATCAGCCCCAGCATTTT. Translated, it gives CASHIARTEYSNQPQHF.

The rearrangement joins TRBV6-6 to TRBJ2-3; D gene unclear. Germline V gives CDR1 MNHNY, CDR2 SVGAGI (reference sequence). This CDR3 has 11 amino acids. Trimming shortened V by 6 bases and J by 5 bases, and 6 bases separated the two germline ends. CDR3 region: CASSPRDTQYF. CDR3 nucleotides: TGTGCCAGCAGCCCTAGAGATACGCAGTATTTT.

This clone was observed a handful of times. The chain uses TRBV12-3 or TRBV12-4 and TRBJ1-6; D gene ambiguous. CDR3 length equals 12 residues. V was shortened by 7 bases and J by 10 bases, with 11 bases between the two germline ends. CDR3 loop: CASTLGRSPLHF. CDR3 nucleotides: TGTGCCAGCACCTTGGGGAGGTCACCCCTCCACTTT.

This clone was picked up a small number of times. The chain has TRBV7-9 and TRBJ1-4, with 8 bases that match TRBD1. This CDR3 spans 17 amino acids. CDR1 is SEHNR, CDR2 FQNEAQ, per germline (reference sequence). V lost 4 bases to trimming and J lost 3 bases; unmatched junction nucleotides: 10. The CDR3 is CASSSRTGMGSNEKLFF. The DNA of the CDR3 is TGTGCCAGCAGCTCCAGGACAGGGATGGGGTCTAATGAAAAACTGTTTTTT.

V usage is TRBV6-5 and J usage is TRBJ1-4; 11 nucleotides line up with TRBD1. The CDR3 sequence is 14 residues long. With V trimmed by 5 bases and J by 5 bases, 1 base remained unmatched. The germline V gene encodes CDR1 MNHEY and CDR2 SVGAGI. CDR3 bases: TGTGCCAGCAGTCGGGACAGGGGGAATGAAAAACTGTTTTTT. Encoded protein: CASSRDRGNEKLFF.

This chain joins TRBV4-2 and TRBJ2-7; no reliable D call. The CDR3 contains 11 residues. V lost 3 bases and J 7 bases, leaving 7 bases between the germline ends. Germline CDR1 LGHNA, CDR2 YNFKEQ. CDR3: CASSHGWEQYF. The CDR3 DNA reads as TGTGCCAGCAGCCATGGCTGGGAGCAGTACTTC.

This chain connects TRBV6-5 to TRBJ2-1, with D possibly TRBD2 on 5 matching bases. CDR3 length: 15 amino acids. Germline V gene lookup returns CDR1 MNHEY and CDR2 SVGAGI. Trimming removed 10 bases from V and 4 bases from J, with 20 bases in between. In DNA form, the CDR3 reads TGTGCCACCCACGAAGGGAGTGGTCTGTACAATGAGCAGTTCTTC. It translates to CATHEGSGLYNEQFF.

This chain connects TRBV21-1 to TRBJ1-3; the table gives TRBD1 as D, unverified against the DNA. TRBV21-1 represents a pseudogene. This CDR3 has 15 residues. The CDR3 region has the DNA TGTGCCAGCAGCTCCCGGGACAATCGCGGAAACACCATATATTTT. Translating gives CASSSRDNRGNTIYF.